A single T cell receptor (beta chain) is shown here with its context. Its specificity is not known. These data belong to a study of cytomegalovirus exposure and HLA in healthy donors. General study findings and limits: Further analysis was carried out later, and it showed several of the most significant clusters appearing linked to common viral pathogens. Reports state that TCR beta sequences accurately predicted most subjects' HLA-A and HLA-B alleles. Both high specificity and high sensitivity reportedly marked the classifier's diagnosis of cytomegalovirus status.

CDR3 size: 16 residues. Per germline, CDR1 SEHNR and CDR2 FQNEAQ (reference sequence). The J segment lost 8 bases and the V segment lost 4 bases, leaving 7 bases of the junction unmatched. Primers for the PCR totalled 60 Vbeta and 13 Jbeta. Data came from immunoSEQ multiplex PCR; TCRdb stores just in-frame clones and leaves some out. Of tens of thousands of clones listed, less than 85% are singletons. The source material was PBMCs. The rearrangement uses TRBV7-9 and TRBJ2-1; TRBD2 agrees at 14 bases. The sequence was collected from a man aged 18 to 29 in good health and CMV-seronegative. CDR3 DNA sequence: TGTGCCAGCAGCTCTACCGGGACTAGCGGGAGCCATGAGCAGTTCTTC. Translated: CASSSTGTSGSHEQFF.